This TCR beta chain originates from a study of cytotoxic CD8 clonotypes in ibrutinib-treated CLL. The method was immunoSEQ multiplex PCR; TCRdb's version includes in-frame clones alone and lacks a portion of them. The data contain about 200,000 clones, approximately 68% of them singletons. The sequenced sample was PBMCs, obtained after 24 months of ibrutinib treatment. The sequence was obtained from a human donor with chronic lymphocytic leukemia.

The CDR3 region has the DNA TGTGCCTGGTCTACAGGGTATGGCAATCAGCCCCAGCATTTT. Amino acid sequence: CAWSTGYGNQPQHF. The V and J genes are TRBV30 and TRBJ1-5; D possibly corresponds to TRBD1 (6 bases). Trimming removed 5 bases from V and 2 bases from J, with 13 bases in between. CDR3 size: 14 residues. Looked up from germline, CDR1 is GTSNPN and CDR2 is SVGIG (reference sequence).